This entry concerns a single T cell receptor beta chain. Germline lookup yields CDR1 SGHTA and CDR2 FQGTGA. The ends were cut back, 5 bases at V and 10 bases at J, with 12 bases in the middle. The CDR3 runs to 13 residues. Sequenced by immunoSEQ multiplex PCR; TCRdb stores in-frame clones only, minus some. The profile shows 170,000 or so clones, over 80% of them singletons. The record originates from a study of blood T cell repertoires in COVID-19. Study background: COVID-19 samples from acute and convalescent phases originated in the United States, Italy and Spain.

The sample was peripheral blood. The rearrangement joins TRBV7-3 to TRBJ1-6; D is unclear. The clonotype was recovered from a woman in her thirties or forties with COVID-19, enrolled during active disease. CDR3 bases: TGTGCCAGCAGCCCCGACATTAACTCACCCCTCCACTTT. It codes for CASSPDINSPLHF.